This T cell receptor (beta chain) is from a study of shared clonotypes between healthy human individuals. The V gene's germline CDR1 is MNHEY and CDR2 SVGAGI. This CDR3 region has 13 residues. Between the trimmed V and J ends, which lost 2 bases and 5 bases, there was a span of 9 bases. Original processing methods: Sequence data from immunoSEQ were junction-only and lacked quality scores; consequently, filtering differed. Some clones are missing from TCRdb's copy, which holds only in-frame ones; the method was immunoSEQ multiplex PCR. The V and J calls and clone size are taken from that table; D and trimming were inferred from the DNA. The sample has about 2.2 million clones, under 95% seen once; the top ten hold under 2%. CD45RO-negative cells were positively selected for CCR7, leaving out terminally differentiated effector memory CD45RA+ cells. All donors were Caucasian adults living in Nashville, Tennessee.

This chain links TRBV6-5 with TRBJ1-1; D unresolved. This sequence was found in a man aged 18-30 years in good health. Some clones in this sample may be carry-over from other donors' samples. The specimen sequenced was naive CD8+ T cells from PBMCs. The CDR3 region is CASSYRESTEAFF. CDR3 DNA: TGTGCCAGCAGTTACCGCGAGAGTACTGAAGCTTTCTTT.